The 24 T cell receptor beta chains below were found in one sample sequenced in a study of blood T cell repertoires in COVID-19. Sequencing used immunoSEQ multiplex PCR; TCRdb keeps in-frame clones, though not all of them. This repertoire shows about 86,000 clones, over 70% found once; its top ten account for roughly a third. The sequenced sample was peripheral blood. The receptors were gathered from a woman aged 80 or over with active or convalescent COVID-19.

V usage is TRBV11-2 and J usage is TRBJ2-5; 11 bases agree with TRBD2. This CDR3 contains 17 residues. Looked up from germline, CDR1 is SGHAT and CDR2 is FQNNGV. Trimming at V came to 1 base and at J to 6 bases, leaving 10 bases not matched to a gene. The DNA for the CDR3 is TGTGCCAGCAGCTTAGCCGGCCTAGCGGGAGGCCGCCAGACCCAGTACTTC. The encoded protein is CASSLAGLAGGRQTQYF. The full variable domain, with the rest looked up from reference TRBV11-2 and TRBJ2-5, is EAGVAQSPRYKIIEKRQSVAFWCNPISGHATLYWYQQILGQGPKLLIQFQNNGVVDDSQLPKDRFSAERLKGVDSTLKIQPAKLEDSAVYLCASSLAGLAGGRQTQYFGPGTRLLVL.

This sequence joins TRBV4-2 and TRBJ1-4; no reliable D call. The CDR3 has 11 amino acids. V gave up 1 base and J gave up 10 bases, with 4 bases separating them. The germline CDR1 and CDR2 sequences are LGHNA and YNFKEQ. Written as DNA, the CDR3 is TGTGCCAGCAGCCAAGGCAGAAAACTGTTTTTT. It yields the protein CASSQGRKLFF.

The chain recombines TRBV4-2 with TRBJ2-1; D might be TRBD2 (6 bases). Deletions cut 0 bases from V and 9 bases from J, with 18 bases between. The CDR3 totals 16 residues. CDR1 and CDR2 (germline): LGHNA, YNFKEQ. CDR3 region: CASSQDPGLAGGEQFF. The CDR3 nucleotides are TGTGCCAGCAGCCAAGATCCCGGTCTAGCCGGGGGTGAGCAGTTCTTC.

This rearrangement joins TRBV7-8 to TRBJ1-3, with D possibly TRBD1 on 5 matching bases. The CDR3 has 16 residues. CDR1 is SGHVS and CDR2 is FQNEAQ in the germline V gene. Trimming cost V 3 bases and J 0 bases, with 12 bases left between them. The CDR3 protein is CASSLGQPSSGNTIYF. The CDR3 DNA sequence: TGTGCCAGCAGCTTGGGGCAGCCATCCTCTGGAAACACCATATATTTT.

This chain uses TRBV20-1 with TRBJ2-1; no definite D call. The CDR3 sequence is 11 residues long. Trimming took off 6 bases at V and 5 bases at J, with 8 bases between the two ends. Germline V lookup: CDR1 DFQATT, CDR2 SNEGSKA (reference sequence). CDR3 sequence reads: CSARRDNEQFF. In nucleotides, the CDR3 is TGCAGTGCGAGACGTGACAATGAGCAGTTCTTC.

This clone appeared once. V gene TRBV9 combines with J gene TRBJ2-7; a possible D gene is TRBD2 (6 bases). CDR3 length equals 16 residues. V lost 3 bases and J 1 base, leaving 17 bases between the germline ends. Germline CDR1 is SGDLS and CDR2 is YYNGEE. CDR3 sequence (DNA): TGTGCCAGCAGCGCGGGAACTAGCCTAACGTCCTACGAGCAGTACTTC. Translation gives CASSAGTSLTSYEQYF.

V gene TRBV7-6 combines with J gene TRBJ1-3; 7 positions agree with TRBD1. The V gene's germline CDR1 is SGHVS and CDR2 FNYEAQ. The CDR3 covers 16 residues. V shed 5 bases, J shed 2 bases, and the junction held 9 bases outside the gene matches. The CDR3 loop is CASSRGQALPGNTIYF. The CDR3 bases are TGTGCCAGCAGCCGTGGACAGGCCCTTCCTGGAAACACCATATATTTT.

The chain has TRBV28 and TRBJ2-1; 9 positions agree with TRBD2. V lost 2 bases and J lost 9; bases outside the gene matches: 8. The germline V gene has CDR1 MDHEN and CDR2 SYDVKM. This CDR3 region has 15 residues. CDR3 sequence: CASSLGGSGSGEQFF. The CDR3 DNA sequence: TGTGCCAGCAGTTTAGGTGGTAGCGGGAGCGGTGAGCAGTTCTTC.

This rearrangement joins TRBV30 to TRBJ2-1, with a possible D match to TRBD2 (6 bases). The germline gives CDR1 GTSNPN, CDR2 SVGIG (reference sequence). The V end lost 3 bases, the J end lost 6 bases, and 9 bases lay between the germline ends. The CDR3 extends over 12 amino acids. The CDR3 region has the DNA TGTGCCTGGAGCTCTAGCGTCAATGAGCAGTTCTTC. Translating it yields CAWSSSVNEQFF.

For the CDR3, the DNA is TGCAGCGTAGGGATAGGGGTCGGGGAGACCCAGTACTTC. Residues: CSVGIGVGETQYF. The chain recombines TRBV29-1 with TRBJ2-5; the D gene is possibly TRBD1 (5 bases). Germline V gene lookup returns CDR1 SQVTM and CDR2 ANQGSEA. The CDR3 extends over 13 amino acids. The V end lost 6 bases, the J end lost 5 bases, and 16 bases lay between the germline ends.

CDR3 DNA sequence: TGTGCCAGCAGCGTACTTGGCAGAGGCTCCTACAATGAGCAGTTCTTC. Its translation: CASSVLGRGSYNEQFF. This sequence joins TRBV9 and TRBJ2-1, with unresolved D. The V end was cut by 1 base, the J end by 0 bases, with 11 bases between. Germline lookup yields CDR1 SGDLS and CDR2 YYNGEE. The CDR3 loop spans 16 amino acids.

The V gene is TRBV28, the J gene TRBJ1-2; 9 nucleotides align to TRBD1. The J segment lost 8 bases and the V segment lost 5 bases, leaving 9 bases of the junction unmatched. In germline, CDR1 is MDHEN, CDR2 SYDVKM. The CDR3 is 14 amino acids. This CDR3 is CASSLGTGLRGYTF. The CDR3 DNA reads TGTGCCAGCAGTCTAGGGACAGGGTTACGGGGCTACACCTTC.

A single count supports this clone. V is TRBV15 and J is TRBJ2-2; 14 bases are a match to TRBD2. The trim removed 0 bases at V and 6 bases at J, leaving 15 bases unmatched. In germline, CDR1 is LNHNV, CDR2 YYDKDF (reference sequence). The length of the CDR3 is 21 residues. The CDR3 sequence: CATSRDKEGTSGSLSAGELFF. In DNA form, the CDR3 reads TGTGCCACCAGCAGAGATAAGGAGGGGACTAGCGGGAGTCTTTCGGCCGGGGAGCTGTTTTTT. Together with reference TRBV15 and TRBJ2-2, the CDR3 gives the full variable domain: DAMVIQNPRYQVTQFGKPVTLSCSQTLNHNVMYWYQQKSSQAPKLLFHYYDKDFNNEADTPDNFQSRRPNTSFCFLDIRSPGLGDTAMYLCATSRDKEGTSGSLSAGELFFGEGSRLTVL.

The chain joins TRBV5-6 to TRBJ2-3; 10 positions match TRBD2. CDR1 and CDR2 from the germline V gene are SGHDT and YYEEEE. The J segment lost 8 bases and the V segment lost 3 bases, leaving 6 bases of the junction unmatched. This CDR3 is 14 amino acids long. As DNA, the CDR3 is TGTGCCAGCAGCTCACAGCGGGGGGGCGGTACGCAGTATTTT. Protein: CASSSQRGGGTQYF.

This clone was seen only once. The CDR3 reads CASSASGSAYEQYF. In DNA form, the CDR3 reads TGCGCCAGCAGTGCTAGCGGGAGTGCCTACGAGCAGTACTTC. The chain couples TRBV10-1 to TRBJ2-7; 10 positions agree with TRBD2. J lost 2 bases, V lost 4 bases, and 2 bases had no gene match. The CDR3 has 14 residues. Germline CDR1 WNHNN, CDR2 SYGVQD (reference sequence).

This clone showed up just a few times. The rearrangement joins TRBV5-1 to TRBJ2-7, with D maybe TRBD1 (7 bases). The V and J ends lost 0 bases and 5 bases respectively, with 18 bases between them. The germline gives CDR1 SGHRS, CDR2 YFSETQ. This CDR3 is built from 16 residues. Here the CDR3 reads CASSLARDSRTNEQYF. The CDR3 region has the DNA TGCGCCAGCAGCTTGGCCCGGGACAGCCGGACTAACGAGCAGTACTTC.

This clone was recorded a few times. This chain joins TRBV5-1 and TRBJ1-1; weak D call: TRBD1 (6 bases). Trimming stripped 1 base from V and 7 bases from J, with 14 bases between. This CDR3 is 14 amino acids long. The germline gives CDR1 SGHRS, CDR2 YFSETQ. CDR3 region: CASSLRGGGIEAFF. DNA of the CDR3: TGCGCCAGCAGCTTGAGAGGGGGAGGGATTGAAGCTTTCTTT.

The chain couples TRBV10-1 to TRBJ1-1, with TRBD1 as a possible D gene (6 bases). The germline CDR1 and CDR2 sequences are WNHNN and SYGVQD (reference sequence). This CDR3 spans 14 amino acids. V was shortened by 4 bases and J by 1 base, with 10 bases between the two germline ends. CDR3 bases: TGCGCCAGCAGTGGGACAGAAAAGAACACTGAAGCTTTCTTT. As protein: CASSGTEKNTEAFF.

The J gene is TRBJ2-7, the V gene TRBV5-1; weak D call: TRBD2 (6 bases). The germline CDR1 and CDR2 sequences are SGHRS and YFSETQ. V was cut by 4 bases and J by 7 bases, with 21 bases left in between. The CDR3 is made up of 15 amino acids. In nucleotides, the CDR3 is TGCGCCAGCAGCGCCTGGGCGGGACGAGCTTCTGAGCAGTACTTC. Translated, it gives CASSAWAGRASEQYF.

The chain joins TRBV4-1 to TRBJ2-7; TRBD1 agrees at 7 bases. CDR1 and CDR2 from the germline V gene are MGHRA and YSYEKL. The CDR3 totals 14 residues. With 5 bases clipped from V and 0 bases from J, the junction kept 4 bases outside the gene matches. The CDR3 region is CASSAQGSSYEQYF. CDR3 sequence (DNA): TGCGCCAGCAGCGCACAGGGGTCCTCCTACGAGCAGTACTTC.

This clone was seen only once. The CDR3 sequence: CASSYSPRQRGSGEQYF. As DNA, the CDR3 is TGTGCCAGCAGTTACTCCCCCCGGCAGCGGGGTTCGGGGGAGCAGTACTTC. The chain combines TRBV6-2 or TRBV6-3 with TRBJ2-7, with 7 bases that match TRBD2. CDR1 is MNHEY, CDR2 SVGEGT, per germline. CDR3 length: 17 residues. V gave up 0 bases and J gave up 7 bases; unmatched junction bases: 15.

CDR3 bases: TGTGCCTGGAGTGTACGCGCGGTCTCTGGAAACACCATATATTTT. Protein product: CAWSVRAVSGNTIYF. The rearrangement joins TRBV30 to TRBJ1-3; unclear D gene. This CDR3 has 15 amino acids. Trimming stripped 0 bases from V and 0 bases from J, with 9 bases between. CDR1 is GTSNPN, CDR2 SVGIG, per germline (reference sequence).

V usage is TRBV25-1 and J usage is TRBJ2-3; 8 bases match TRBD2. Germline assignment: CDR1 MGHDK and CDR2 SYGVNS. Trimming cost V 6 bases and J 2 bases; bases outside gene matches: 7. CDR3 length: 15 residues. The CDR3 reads CASSSLAGPTDTQYF. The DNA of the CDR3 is TGTGCCAGCAGCTCCCTAGCGGGCCCCACAGATACGCAGTATTTT.

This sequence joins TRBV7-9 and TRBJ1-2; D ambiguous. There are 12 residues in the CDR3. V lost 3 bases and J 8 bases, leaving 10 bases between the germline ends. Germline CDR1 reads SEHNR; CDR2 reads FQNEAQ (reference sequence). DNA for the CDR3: TGTGCCAGCAGCTTCAGTCTAGGCGGCTACACCTTC. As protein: CASSFSLGGYTF.